These 22 T cell receptor beta chains share one sample of origin, sequenced in a study of shared clonotypes between healthy human individuals. Profiled with immunoSEQ multiplex PCR; TCRdb holds only in-frame clones, not every one. This repertoire shows fewer than 700,000 clones, around 78% found once; its top ten account for more than 10%. The sequencing input was PBMCs. The receptors derive from a woman aged 40 to 50 in good health. Some clones in this sample may be carry-over from other donors' samples.

This chain uses TRBV29-1 with TRBJ1-4; D gene ambiguous. V was pared by 0 bases and J by 10 bases, with 12 bases between. The CDR3 spans 13 residues. CDR1 and CDR2 from the germline V gene are SQVTM and ANQGSEA. The CDR3: CSVEDPAEGKLFF. CDR3 sequence (DNA): TGCAGCGTTGAAGATCCGGCAGAGGGAAAACTGTTTTTT.

A word on this clone: A much larger clone differs by one base, so this may be a read error. The chain has TRBV9 and TRBJ2-5; D unresolved. V was shortened by 1 base and J by 5 bases, with 9 bases between the two germline ends. The CDR3 sequence is 13 residues long. Germline lookup yields CDR1 SGDLS and CDR2 YYNGEE. As DNA, the CDR3 is TGTGCCAGCAGCGTATCCCTGGGGGAGACCCAGTACTTC. Amino acids: CASSVSLGETQYF.

In the case of this clone: The junction differs from germline at one of its ends, possibly a read error. The chain has TRBV4-2 and TRBJ2-1, with a possible D match to TRBD1 (6 bases). The CDR3 is 15 residues long. Germline CDR1 reads LGHNA; CDR2 reads YNFKEQ. The DNA for the CDR3 is TGTGCCAGCAACCAAGACGGACAGCTATACAATGAGCAGTTCTTC. Its translation is CASNQDGQLYNEQFF.

The chain employs TRBV5-6 and TRBJ2-1, with D possibly being TRBD1 or TRBD2 (6 bases each). This CDR3 contains 15 residues. The V end lost 6 bases, the J end lost 2 bases, and 15 bases lay between the germline ends. CDR1 and CDR2 (germline): SGHDT, YYEEEE. The CDR3 sequence: CASIRWGDTYNEQFF. CDR3 nucleotide sequence: TGTGCCAGCATCCGATGGGGGGACACCTACAATGAGCAGTTCTTC.

The chain employs TRBV30 and TRBJ1-4; D possibly corresponds to TRBD1 (5 bases). CDR1 is GTSNPN, CDR2 SVGIG, per germline (reference sequence). The CDR3 is 14 amino acids. V was pared by 5 bases and J by 5 bases, with 15 bases between. This CDR3 reads CAWGPQGLNEKLFF. In DNA, the CDR3 is TGTGCCTGGGGCCCTCAGGGTCTAAATGAAAAACTGTTTTTT.

The rearrangement joins TRBV27 to TRBJ1-5; 8 nucleotides match TRBD1. This CDR3 has 17 amino acids. Germline V gives CDR1 MNHEY, CDR2 SMNVEV (reference sequence). With 2 bases clipped from V and 4 bases from J, the junction kept 10 bases outside the gene matches. The CDR3 DNA sequence: TGTGCCAGCAGTTTAGGACAGGGTAAAGCTTGGAATCAGCCCCAGCATTTT. Its protein product is CASSLGQGKAWNQPQHF.

The V call is TRBV5-4, the J call TRBJ1-2, with a tentative D call TRBD1 (6 bases). Between the trimmed V and J ends, which lost 1 base and 7 bases, there was a span of 14 bases. Per the germline V gene, CDR1 is SGHNT and CDR2 is YYREEE (reference sequence). CDR3 length: 14 residues. CDR3 amino acids: CASSLTPGTSGYTF. The CDR3, as DNA: TGTGCCAGCAGCTTGACCCCAGGGACAAGTGGCTACACCTTC.

The V and J genes are TRBV29-1 and TRBJ2-6, with no clear D. The V end was cut by 4 bases, the J end by 0 bases, with 10 bases between. CDR1 and CDR2 (germline): SQVTM, ANQGSEA. The CDR3 contains 15 residues. CDR3 bases: TGCAGCGTTGGGGTAGGGCCCTCTGGGGCCAACGTCCTGACTTTC. This codes for CSVGVGPSGANVLTF.

The rearrangement links TRBV7-2 to TRBJ1-4; 9 nucleotides line up with TRBD1. Germline CDR1 reads SGHTA; CDR2 reads FQGNSA. V gave up 1 base and J gave up 5 bases; unmatched junction bases: 2. The CDR3 has 15 amino acids. CDR3 loop: CASSLVTGGNEKLFF. As DNA, the CDR3 is TGTGCCAGCAGCTTAGTTACAGGGGGCAATGAAAAACTGTTTTTT.

This clone was detected only once. V usage is TRBV6-1 and J usage is TRBJ1-5; D remains unclear. The germline V and J ends were trimmed by 4 bases and 4 bases, with 17 bases remaining between them. The CDR3 spans 16 residues. CDR1 and CDR2 (germline): MNHNS, SASEGT. The DNA for the CDR3 is TGTGCCAGCAGTGCACTCACTGAGTTTCGGAATCAGCCCCAGCATTTT. This encodes CASSALTEFRNQPQHF.

This sequence joins TRBV4-2 and TRBJ2-1, with a weak D call TRBD1 (6 bases). Germline CDR1 reads LGHNA; CDR2 reads YNFKEQ. The CDR3 sequence is 16 residues long. The V end lost 0 bases, the J end lost 6 bases, and 15 bases lay between the germline ends. The CDR3 here is CASSQDPGQNLNEQFF. In DNA form, the CDR3 reads TGTGCCAGCAGCCAAGATCCAGGACAGAACCTCAATGAGCAGTTCTTC.

The CDR3 DNA follows: TGTGCCAGCAGCGTAGGGGACGGGGAGCTGTTTTTT. It encodes CASSVGDGELFF. The chain carries TRBV7-3 and TRBJ2-2, with D perhaps TRBD1 (5 bases). The CDR3 extends over 12 amino acids. Germline CDR1 and CDR2: SGHTA and FQGTGA. Trimming cost V 5 bases and J 7 bases, with 8 bases left between them.

The V and J genes are TRBV30 and TRBJ1-2; maybe TRBD1 (5 bases). CDR1 and CDR2 from the germline V gene are GTSNPN and SVGIG (reference sequence). V lost 2 bases, J lost 2 bases, and 12 bases lay in between. CDR3 length: 14 residues. CDR3 region: CAWSRGERNYGYTF. CDR3 sequence (DNA): TGTGCCTGGAGTAGGGGCGAGAGGAACTATGGCTACACCTTC. The variable domain in full, completed from reference TRBV30 and TRBJ1-2, reads SQTIHQWPATLVQPVGSPLSLECTVEGTSNPNLYWYRQAAGRGLQLLFYSVGIGQISSEVPQNLSASRPQDRQFILSSKKLLLSDSGFYLCAWSRGERNYGYTFGSGTRLTVV.

The gene calls are TRBV5-1 and TRBJ1-2; tentative D call: TRBD1 (6 bases). CDR1 SGHRS and CDR2 YFSETQ come from the germline V gene. Trimming removed 4 bases from V and 0 bases from J, with 13 bases in between. The CDR3 length is 15 residues. CDR3 region: CASSPRTETNYGYTF. The CDR3 DNA reads as TGCGCCAGCAGCCCCCGGACAGAAACTAACTATGGCTACACCTTC.

This CDR3 is CASSPLGLADLTGELFF. The CDR3, as DNA: TGTGCCAGCAGCCCCTTGGGACTAGCGGACCTTACCGGGGAGCTGTTTTTT. The J gene is TRBJ2-2, the V gene TRBV9; TRBD2 agrees at 11 bases. J gave up 5 bases and V 4 bases, and 10 bases lay outside the gene matches. This CDR3 spans 17 amino acids. CDR1 and CDR2 (germline): SGDLS, YYNGEE. Looking up the rest from reference TRBV9 and TRBJ2-2 gives the full variable domain: DSGVTQTPKHLITATGQRVTLRCSPRSGDLSVYWYQQSLDQGLQFLIQYYNGEERAKGNILERFSAQQFPDLHSELNLSSLELGDSALYFCASSPLGLADLTGELFFGEGSRLTVL.

V usage is TRBV6-1 and J usage is TRBJ2-4; D call uncertain. CDR3 length: 14 residues. CDR1 is MNHNS and CDR2 is SASEGT in the germline V gene. The V end was cut by 0 bases, the J end by 13 bases, with 16 bases between. CDR3 nucleotides: TGTGCCAGCAGTGAAGCGAACCCTGGACCGAGGCAGTACTTC. Encoded protein: CASSEANPGPRQYF.

This sequence joins TRBV10-2 and TRBJ2-5; 7 nucleotides agree with TRBD2. The end of the DNA aligns better with TRBJ2-7, so the J call may be wrong. This CDR3 region has 13 residues. Per germline, CDR1 WSHSY and CDR2 SAAADI. Here the CDR3 DNA reads TGCGCCAGCAGACTCACTAGCGAGTACGAGCAGTACTTC. Protein product: CASRLTSEYEQYF.

The chain employs TRBV11-2 and TRBJ1-1, with D unresolved. The CDR3 runs 14 residues. Germline V CDR1 and CDR2: SGHAT, FQNNGV. V was pared by 1 base and J by 1 base, with 7 bases between. Here the CDR3 reads CASSLVRQNTEAFF. The CDR3 DNA reads TGTGCCAGCAGCTTAGTCCGACAGAACACTGAAGCTTTCTTT.

This clone came up a few times. The CDR3 loop reads CASSQDFSGTGELFF. DNA for the CDR3: TGTGCCAGCAGCCAAGATTTTTCGGGCACCGGGGAGCTGTTTTTT. J is TRBJ2-2 and V is TRBV4-2; D not certain. CDR3 length: 15 amino acids. The V gene's germline CDR1 is LGHNA and CDR2 YNFKEQ. Trimming left V 0 bases short and J 4 bases short, with 9 bases between.

This rearrangement joins TRBV28 to TRBJ1-1, with a tentative D call TRBD1 (5 bases). CDR3 length: 14 residues. V lost 5 bases to trimming and J lost 5 bases, with 15 bases between them. The germline V gene encodes CDR1 MDHEN and CDR2 SYDVKM. The CDR3 here is CASSQGGGGTEAFF. The DNA of the CDR3 is TGTGCCAGCAGTCAGGGTGGTGGGGGGACTGAAGCTTTCTTT.

V is TRBV7-6 and J is TRBJ2-1, with 8 bases fitting TRBD2. Germline lookup yields CDR1 SGHVS and CDR2 FNYEAQ. CDR3 length: 15 residues. The ends lost 4 bases at V and 8 bases at J; junction bases unmatched: 10. As DNA, the CDR3 is TGTGCCAGCAGCTGGCCCGAAGCGGGAGTACATGAGCAGTTCTTC. This encodes CASSWPEAGVHEQFF.

The chain couples TRBV7-8 to TRBJ1-1; the D gene is possibly TRBD1 (6 bases). Per the germline V gene, CDR1 is SGHVS and CDR2 is FQNEAQ. V was clipped by 5 bases and J by 0 bases, with 22 bases between them. The CDR3 spans 18 residues. This CDR3 reads CASSGPPNPAGVNTEAFF. The CDR3 bases are TGTGCCAGCAGCGGACCCCCTAACCCGGCAGGGGTGAACACTGAAGCTTTCTTT.